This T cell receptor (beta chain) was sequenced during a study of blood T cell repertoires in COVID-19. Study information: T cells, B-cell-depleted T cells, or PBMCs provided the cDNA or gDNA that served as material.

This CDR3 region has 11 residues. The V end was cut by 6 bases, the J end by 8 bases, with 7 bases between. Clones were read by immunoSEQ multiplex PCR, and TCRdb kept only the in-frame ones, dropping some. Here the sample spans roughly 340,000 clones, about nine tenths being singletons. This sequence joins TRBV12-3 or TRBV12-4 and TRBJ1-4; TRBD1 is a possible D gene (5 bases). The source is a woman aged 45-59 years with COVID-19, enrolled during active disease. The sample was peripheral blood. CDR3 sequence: CASSGGEKLFF. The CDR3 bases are TGTGCCAGCAGCGGGGGGGAAAAACTGTTTTTT.